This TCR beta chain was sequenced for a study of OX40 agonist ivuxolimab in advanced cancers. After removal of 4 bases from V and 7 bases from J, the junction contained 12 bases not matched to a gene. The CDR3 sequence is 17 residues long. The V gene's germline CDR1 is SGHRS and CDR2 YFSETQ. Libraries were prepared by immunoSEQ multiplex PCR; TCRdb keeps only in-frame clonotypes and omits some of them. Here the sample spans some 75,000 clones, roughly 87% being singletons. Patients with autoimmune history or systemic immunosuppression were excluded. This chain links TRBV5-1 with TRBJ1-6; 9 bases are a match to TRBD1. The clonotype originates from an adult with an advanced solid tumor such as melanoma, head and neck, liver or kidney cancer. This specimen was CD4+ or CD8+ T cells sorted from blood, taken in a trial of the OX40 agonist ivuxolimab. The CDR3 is CASSESPAGTGNSPLHF. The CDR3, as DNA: TGCGCCAGCAGCGAAAGTCCCGCGGGGACAGGGAATTCACCCCTCCACTTT. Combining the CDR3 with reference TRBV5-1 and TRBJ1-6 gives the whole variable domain KAGVTQTPRYLIKTRGQQVTLSCSPISGHRSVSWYQQTPGQGLQFLFEYFSETQRNKGNFPGRFSGRQFSNSRSEMNVSTLELGDSALYLCASSESPAGTGNSPLHFGNGTRLTVT.